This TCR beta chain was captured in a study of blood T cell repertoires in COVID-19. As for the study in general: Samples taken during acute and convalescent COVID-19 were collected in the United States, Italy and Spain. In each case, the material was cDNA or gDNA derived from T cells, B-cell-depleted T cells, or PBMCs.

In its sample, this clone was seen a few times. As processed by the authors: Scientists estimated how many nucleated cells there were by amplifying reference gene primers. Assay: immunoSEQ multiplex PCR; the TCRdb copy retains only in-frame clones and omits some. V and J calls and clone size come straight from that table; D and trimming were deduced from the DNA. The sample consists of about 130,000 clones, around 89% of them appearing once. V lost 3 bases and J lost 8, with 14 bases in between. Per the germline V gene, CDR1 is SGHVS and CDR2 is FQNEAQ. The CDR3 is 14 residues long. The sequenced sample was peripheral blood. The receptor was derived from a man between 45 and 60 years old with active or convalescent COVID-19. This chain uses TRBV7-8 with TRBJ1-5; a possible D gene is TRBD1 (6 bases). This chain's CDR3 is CASSFGTGFEPQHF. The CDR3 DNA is TGTGCCAGCAGCTTTGGTACAGGGTTTGAGCCCCAGCATTTT.